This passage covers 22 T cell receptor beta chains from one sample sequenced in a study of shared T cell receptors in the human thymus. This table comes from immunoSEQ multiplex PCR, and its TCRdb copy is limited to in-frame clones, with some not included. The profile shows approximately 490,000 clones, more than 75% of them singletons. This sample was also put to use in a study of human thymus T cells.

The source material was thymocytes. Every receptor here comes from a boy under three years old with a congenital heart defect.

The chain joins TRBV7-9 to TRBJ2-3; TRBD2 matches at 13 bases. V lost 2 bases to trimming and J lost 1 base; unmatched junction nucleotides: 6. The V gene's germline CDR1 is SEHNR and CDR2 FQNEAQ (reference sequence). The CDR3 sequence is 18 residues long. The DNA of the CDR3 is TGTGCCAGCAGCTTACAACTAGCGGGAGGGCCGGGCACAGATACGCAGTATTTT. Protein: CASSLQLAGGPGTDTQYF.

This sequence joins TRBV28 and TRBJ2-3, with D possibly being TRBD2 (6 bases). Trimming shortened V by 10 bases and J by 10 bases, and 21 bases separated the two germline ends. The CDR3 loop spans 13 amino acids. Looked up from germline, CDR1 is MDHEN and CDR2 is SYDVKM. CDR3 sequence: CAIWDLGVEAQYF. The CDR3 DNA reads TGTGCCATATGGGACTTGGGGGTGGAGGCGCAGTATTTT. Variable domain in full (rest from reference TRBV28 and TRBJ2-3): DVKVTQSSRYLVKRTGEKVFLECVQDMDHENMFWYRQDPGLGLRLIYFSYDVKMKEKGDIPEGYSVSREKKERFSLILESASTNQTSMYLCAIWDLGVEAQYFGPGTRLTVL.

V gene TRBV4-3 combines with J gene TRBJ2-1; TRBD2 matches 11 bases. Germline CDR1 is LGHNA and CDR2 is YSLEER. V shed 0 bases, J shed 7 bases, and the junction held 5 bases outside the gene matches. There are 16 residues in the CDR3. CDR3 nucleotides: TGCGCCAGCAGCCAAGATTTTGGGACTAGCGGAAATGAGCAGTTCTTC. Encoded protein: CASSQDFGTSGNEQFF.

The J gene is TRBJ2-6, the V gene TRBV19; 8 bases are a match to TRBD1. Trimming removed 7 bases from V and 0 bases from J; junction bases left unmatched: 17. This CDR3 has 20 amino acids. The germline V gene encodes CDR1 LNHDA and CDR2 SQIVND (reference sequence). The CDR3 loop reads CASNNTKPGGRPSGANVLTF. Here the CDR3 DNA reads TGTGCCAGTAACAACACGAAACCAGGGGGCCGACCCTCTGGGGCCAACGTCCTGACTTTC.

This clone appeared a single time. In nucleotides, the CDR3 is TGCGCCAGCAGCTTGGCGACTCAGGGGCGAGGGGAGACCCAGTACTTC. This sequence encodes CASSLATQGRGETQYF. This chain links TRBV5-1 with TRBJ2-5; weak D call: TRBD1 (6 bases). This CDR3 comprises 16 residues. Germline V gene lookup returns CDR1 SGHRS and CDR2 YFSETQ. With 0 bases removed from V and 5 bases from J, the gap between germline ends came to 17 bases.

CDR3 region: CASSSGTSGMPKNIQYF. The CDR3 coding sequence is TGTGCCAGCAGTTCGGGGACTAGCGGGATGCCCAAAAACATTCAGTACTTC. V usage is TRBV27 and J usage is TRBJ2-4; the match to TRBD2 covers 13 bases. Losses at the gene ends were 4 bases for V and 2 bases for J; bases not matched to a gene: 5. The V gene's germline CDR1 is MNHEY and CDR2 SMNVEV (reference sequence). This CDR3 spans 17 amino acids.

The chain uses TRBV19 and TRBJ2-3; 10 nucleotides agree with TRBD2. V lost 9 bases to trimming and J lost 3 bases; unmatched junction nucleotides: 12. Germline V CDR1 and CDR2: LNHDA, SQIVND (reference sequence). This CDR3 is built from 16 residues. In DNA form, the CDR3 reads TGTGCCAGGAATAACCCCACTAGCGGGATTACAGATACGCAGTATTTT. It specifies CARNNPTSGITDTQYF.

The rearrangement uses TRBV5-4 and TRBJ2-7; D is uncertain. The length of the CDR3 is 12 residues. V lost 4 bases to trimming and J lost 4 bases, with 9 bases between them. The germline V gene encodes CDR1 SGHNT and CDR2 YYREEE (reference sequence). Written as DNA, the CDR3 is TGTGCCAGCAGCCCTCCAGAATACGAGCAGTACTTC. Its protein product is CASSPPEYEQYF.

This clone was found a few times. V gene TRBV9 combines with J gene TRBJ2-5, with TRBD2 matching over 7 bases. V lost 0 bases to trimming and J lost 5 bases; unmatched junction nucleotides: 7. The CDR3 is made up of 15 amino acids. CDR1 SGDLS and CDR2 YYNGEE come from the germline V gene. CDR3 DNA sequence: TGTGCCAGCAGCGTAGATGAACGGGGGGACGAGACCCAGTACTTC. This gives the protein CASSVDERGDETQYF.

In DNA form, the CDR3 reads TGTGCCACCCACAGCGCCCTGACAGGGAACACTGAAGCTTTCTTT. Translated: CATHSALTGNTEAFF. The chain joins TRBV15 to TRBJ1-1, with a tentative D call TRBD1 (6 bases). The CDR3 has 15 residues. Germline CDR1 reads LNHNV; CDR2 reads YYDKDF (reference sequence). Trimming stripped 8 bases from V and 1 base from J, with 17 bases between.

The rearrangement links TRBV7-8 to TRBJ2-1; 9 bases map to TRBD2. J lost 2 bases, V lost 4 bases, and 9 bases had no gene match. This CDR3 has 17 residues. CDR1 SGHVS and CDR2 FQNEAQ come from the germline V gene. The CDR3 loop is CASSSRSSGSPYNEQFF. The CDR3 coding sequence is TGTGCCAGCAGCTCTCGGAGTAGCGGGAGCCCCTACAATGAGCAGTTCTTC.

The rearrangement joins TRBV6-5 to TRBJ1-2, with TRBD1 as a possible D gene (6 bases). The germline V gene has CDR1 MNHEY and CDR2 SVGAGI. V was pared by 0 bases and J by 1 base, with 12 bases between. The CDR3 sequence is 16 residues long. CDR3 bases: TGTGCCAGCAGTTACTCGGGACACGCAGATAACTATGGCTACACCTTC. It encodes CASSYSGHADNYGYTF.

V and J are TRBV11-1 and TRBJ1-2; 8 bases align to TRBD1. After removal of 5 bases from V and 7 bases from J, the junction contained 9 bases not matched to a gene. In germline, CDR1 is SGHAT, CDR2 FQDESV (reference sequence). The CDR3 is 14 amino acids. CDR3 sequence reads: CASSRGQGGGGYTF. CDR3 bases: TGTGCCAGCAGCCGCGGACAGGGAGGCGGTGGCTACACCTTC.

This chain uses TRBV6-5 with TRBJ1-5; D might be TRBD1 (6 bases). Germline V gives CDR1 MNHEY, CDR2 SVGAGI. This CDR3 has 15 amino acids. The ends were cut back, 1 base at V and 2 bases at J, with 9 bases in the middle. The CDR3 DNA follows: TGTGCCAGCAGTTACTATCCAGGGGGCAATCAGCCCCAGCATTTT. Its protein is CASSYYPGGNQPQHF.

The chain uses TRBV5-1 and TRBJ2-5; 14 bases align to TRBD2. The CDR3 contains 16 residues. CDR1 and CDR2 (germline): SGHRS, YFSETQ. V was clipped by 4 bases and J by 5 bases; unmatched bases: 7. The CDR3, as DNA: TGCGCCAGCAGCGAAGGACTAGCGGGAGGAGCTGAGACCCAGTACTTC. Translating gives CASSEGLAGGAETQYF.

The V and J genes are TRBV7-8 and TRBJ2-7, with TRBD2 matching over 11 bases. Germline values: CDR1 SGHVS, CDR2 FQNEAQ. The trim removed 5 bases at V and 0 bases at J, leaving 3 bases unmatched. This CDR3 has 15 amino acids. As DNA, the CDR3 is TGTGCCAGCAGCCGGGGACTAGCGGCCTCCTACGAGCAGTACTTC. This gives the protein CASSRGLAASYEQYF.

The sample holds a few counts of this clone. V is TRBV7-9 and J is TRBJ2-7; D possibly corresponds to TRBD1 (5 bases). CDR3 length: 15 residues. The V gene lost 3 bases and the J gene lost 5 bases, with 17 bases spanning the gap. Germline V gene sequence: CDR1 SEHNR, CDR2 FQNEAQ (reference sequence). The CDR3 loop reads CASSFGDALGHEQYF. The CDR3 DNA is TGTGCCAGCAGCTTCGGAGACGCTCTGGGGCACGAGCAGTACTTC.

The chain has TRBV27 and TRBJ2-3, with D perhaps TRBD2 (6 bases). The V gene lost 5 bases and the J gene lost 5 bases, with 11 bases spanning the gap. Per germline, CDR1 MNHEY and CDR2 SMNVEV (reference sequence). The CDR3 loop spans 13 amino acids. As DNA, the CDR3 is TGTGCCAGCAGTAGACTAGGTGTAGATACGCAGTATTTT. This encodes CASSRLGVDTQYF.

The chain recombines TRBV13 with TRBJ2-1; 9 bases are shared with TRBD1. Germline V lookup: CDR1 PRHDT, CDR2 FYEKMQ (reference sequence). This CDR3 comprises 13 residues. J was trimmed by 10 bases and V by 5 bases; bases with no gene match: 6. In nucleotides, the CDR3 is TGTGCCAGCAGCCCAACAGGGGGCGGCGAGCAGTTCTTC. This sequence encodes CASSPTGGGEQFF.

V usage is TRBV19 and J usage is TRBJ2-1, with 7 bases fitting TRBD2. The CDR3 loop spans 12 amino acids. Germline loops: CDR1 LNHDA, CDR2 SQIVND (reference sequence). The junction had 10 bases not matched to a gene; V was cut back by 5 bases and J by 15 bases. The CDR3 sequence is CASSPLAGVTFF. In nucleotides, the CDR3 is TGTGCCAGTAGTCCCCTCGCGGGAGTTACGTTCTTC.

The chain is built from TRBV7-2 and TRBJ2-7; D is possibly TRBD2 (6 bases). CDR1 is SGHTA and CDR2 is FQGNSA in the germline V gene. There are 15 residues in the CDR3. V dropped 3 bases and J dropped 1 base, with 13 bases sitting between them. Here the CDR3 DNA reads TGTGCCAGCAGCTTGCTTGTTGGGGGGTCCTACGAGCAGTACTTC. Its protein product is CASSLLVGGSYEQYF. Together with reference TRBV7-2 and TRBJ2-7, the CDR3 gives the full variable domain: GAGVSQSPSNKVTEKGKDVELRCDPISGHTALYWYRQSLGQGLEFLIYFQGNSAPDKSGLPSDRFSAERTGGSVSTLTIQRTQQEDSAVYLCASSLLVGGSYEQYFGPGTRLTVT.

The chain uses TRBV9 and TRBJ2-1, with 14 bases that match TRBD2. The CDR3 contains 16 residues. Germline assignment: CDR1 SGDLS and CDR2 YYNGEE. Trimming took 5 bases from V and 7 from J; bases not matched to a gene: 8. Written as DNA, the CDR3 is TGTGCCAGCAGTGACCCCGGGACTAGCGGGAGTAATGAGCAGTTCTTC. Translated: CASSDPGTSGSNEQFF.